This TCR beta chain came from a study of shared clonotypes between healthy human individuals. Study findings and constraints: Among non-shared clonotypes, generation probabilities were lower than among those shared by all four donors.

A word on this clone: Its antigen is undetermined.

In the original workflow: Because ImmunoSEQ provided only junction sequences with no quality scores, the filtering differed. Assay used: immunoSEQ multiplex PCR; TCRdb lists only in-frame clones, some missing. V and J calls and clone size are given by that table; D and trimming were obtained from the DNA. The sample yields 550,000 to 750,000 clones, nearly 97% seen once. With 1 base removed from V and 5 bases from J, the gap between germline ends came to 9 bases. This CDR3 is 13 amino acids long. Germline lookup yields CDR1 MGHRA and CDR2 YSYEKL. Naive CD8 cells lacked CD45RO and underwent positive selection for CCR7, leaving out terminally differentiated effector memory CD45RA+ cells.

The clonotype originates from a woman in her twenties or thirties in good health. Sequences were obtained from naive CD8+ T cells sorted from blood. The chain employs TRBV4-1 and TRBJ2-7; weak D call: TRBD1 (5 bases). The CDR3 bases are TGCGCCAGCAGCCAAGTCAGGGTAGACGAGCAGTACTTC. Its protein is CASSQVRVDEQYF.